These 32 T cell receptor beta chains share one sample of origin, sequenced in a study of blood T cell repertoires in COVID-19. Libraries were prepared by immunoSEQ multiplex PCR; TCRdb keeps only in-frame clonotypes and omits some of them. Of fewer than 200,000 clones detected, about 90% appear once; the ten largest clones hold around 2.6%. The sequenced material came from peripheral blood. These receptors were taken from a man aged 35-49 years with active or convalescent COVID-19.

This rearrangement joins TRBV5-6 to TRBJ2-2, with 8 bases fitting TRBD1. This CDR3 is 17 amino acids long. After removal of 6 bases from V and 5 bases from J, the junction contained 15 bases not matched to a gene. Germline V gene lookup returns CDR1 SGHDT and CDR2 YYEEEE. DNA of the CDR3: TGTGCCAGCACCTACCGTCTGGGGACAGGCGGGACCGGGGAGCTGTTTTTT. The encoded protein is CASTYRLGTGGTGELFF.

This chain joins TRBV18 and TRBJ2-7; D ambiguous. The V gene's germline CDR1 is KGHSH and CDR2 LQKENI. The CDR3 has 13 residues. With 1 base removed from V and 6 bases from J, the gap between germline ends came to 10 bases. CDR3: CASSPRQDGEQYF. DNA for the CDR3: TGTGCCAGCTCACCACGCCAGGATGGCGAGCAGTACTTC.

This rearrangement joins TRBV19 to TRBJ2-3; 7 nucleotides agree with TRBD2. The CDR3 length is 14 residues. Germline lookup yields CDR1 LNHDA and CDR2 SQIVND (reference sequence). The junction had 4 bases not matched to a gene; V was cut back by 4 bases and J by 3 bases. CDR3 DNA: TGTGCCAGTAGTAAAAGGGGAGGGACAGATACGCAGTATTTT. It translates to CASSKRGGTDTQYF.

The chain combines TRBV13 with TRBJ1-1, with D possibly being TRBD1 (5 bases). Deletions cut 5 bases from V and 11 bases from J, with 21 bases between. CDR1 is PRHDT, CDR2 FYEKMQ, per germline (reference sequence). The length of the CDR3 is 14 residues. The CDR3 DNA reads TGTGCCAGCAGCCTCGTCAGGGCCCCGTTTGGGGCTTTCTTT. This sequence encodes CASSLVRAPFGAFF. Together with reference TRBV13 and TRBJ1-1, the CDR3 gives the full variable domain: AAGVIQSPRHLIKEKRETATLKCYPIPRHDTVYWYQQGPGQDPQFLISFYEKMQSDKGSIPDRFSAQQFSDYHSELNMSSLELGDSALYFCASSLVRAPFGAFFGQGTRLTVV.

The chain recombines TRBV5-1 with TRBJ1-1, with 9 bases aligning to TRBD1. In germline, CDR1 is SGHRS, CDR2 YFSETQ. The junction had 15 bases not matched to a gene; V was cut back by 2 bases and J by 1 base. There are 19 residues in the CDR3. This CDR3 is CASSFYFGTGSPRNTEAFF. DNA for the CDR3: TGCGCCAGCAGCTTCTATTTTGGGACAGGGTCACCTCGGAACACTGAAGCTTTCTTT.

The chain couples TRBV4-2 to TRBJ1-2; tentative D call: TRBD1 (5 bases). The V end lost 0 bases, the J end lost 3 bases, and 11 bases lay between the germline ends. Germline V gene data show CDR1 as LGHNA and CDR2 as YNFKEQ. The CDR3 is made up of 15 amino acids. CDR3 sequence: CASSQDPTGDYGYTF. The CDR3 DNA follows: TGTGCCAGCAGCCAAGATCCCACGGGGGACTATGGCTACACCTTC.

CDR3 in DNA: TGTGCCAGCAGTTTGGTCAGGGGACAGACCCAGTACTTC. Translation: CASSLVRGQTQYF. The V gene is TRBV28, the J gene TRBJ2-5; a weak D match, TRBD1 (6 bases). This CDR3 has 13 residues. V was cut by 3 bases and J by 6 bases, with 11 bases left in between. CDR1 and CDR2 (germline): MDHEN, SYDVKM.

V and J are TRBV19 and TRBJ1-2; 8 bases align to TRBD1. Germline V gene sequence: CDR1 LNHDA, CDR2 SQIVND (reference sequence). Germline trimming cut 4 bases from V and 8 bases from J; bases unmatched to any gene: 9. This CDR3 contains 14 residues. The CDR3 reads CASSTRQGWRGYTF. CDR3 coding DNA: TGTGCCAGTAGTACCCGACAGGGGTGGCGGGGCTACACCTTC.

This chain links TRBV6-5 with TRBJ1-5; 7 bases match TRBD1. The CDR3 runs to 15 residues. With 6 bases clipped from V and 2 bases from J, the junction kept 7 bases outside the gene matches. Germline CDR1 and CDR2: MNHEY and SVGAGI. CDR3 loop: CASRVGGSGNQPQHF. For the CDR3, the DNA is TGTGCCAGCAGAGTAGGGGGCAGTGGCAATCAGCCCCAGCATTTT.

The CDR3 loop is CASAPTQGIFNTIYF. Here the CDR3 DNA reads TGTGCCAGTGCACCAACTCAGGGTATCTTTAACACCATATATTTT. This chain joins TRBV19 and TRBJ1-3, with D possibly matching TRBD1 (5 bases). Germline loops: CDR1 LNHDA, CDR2 SQIVND (reference sequence). The CDR3 totals 15 residues. The V gene lost 8 bases and the J gene lost 7 bases, with 21 bases spanning the gap.

The J gene is TRBJ2-2, the V gene TRBV30; 10 bases fit TRBD1. V dropped 3 bases and J dropped 3; count of bases not matched to a gene: 4. CDR1 GTSNPN and CDR2 SVGIG come from the germline V gene (reference sequence). This CDR3 is built from 15 residues. The CDR3 bases are TGTGCCTGGAGGAAAGGGACAGGGGACACCGGGGAGCTGTTTTTT. Amino acid sequence: CAWRKGTGDTGELFF. The variable domain in full, completed from reference TRBV30 and TRBJ2-2, reads SQTIHQWPATLVQPVGSPLSLECTVEGTSNPNLYWYRQAAGRGLQLLFYSVGIGQISSEVPQNLSASRPQDRQFILSSKKLLLSDSGFYLCAWRKGTGDTGELFFGEGSRLTVL.

The chain joins TRBV11-3 to TRBJ1-3; TRBD1 aligns across 8 bases. The germline CDR1 and CDR2 sequences are SGHNT and YENEEA. The CDR3 consists of 16 residues. Trimming cost V 5 bases and J 0 bases; bases outside gene matches: 6. CDR3 in amino acids: CASSHRTGNSGNTIYF. As DNA, the CDR3 is TGTGCCAGCAGCCATCGGACAGGGAACTCTGGAAACACCATATATTTT.

This chain uses TRBV18 with TRBJ2-1; TRBD2 is a possible D gene (6 bases). The CDR3 spans 12 residues. The V gene lost 0 bases and the J gene lost 10 bases, with 7 bases spanning the gap. Germline lookup yields CDR1 KGHSH and CDR2 LQKENI. The DNA for the CDR3 is TGTGCCAGCTCACCACCGCTAGCGGAGCAGTTCTTC. It codes for CASSPPLAEQFF.

This chain uses TRBV6-1 with TRBJ1-2; 7 bases line up with TRBD1. V lost 4 bases and J lost 4; bases outside the gene matches: 12. The CDR3 totals 16 residues. Per the germline V gene, CDR1 is MNHNS and CDR2 is SASEGT. The CDR3 region is CASSVTPRQGGYGYTF. The CDR3 DNA sequence: TGTGCCAGCAGTGTTACCCCCCGACAGGGTGGCTATGGCTACACCTTC.

The chain uses TRBV4-3 and TRBJ2-7; TRBD2 is a possible D gene (5 bases). The CDR3 runs 15 residues. Germline V gene sequence: CDR1 LGHNA, CDR2 YSLEER. Trimming stripped 0 bases from V and 0 bases from J, with 9 bases between. As DNA, the CDR3 is TGCGCCAGCAGCCAAGATACCGGGATCTCCTACGAGCAGTACTTC. Protein product: CASSQDTGISYEQYF.

In its sample, this clone was seen once. This rearrangement joins TRBV24-1 to TRBJ2-2; tentative D call: TRBD1 (5 bases). From germline, CDR1 is KGHDR and CDR2 SFDVKD. Trimming left V 0 bases short and J 2 bases short, with 12 bases between. The CDR3 has 17 residues. The CDR3: CATSDLRLGVNTGELFF. The CDR3 region has the DNA TGTGCCACCAGTGATTTGCGTTTAGGGGTAAACACCGGGGAGCTGTTTTTT.

The CDR3 reads CASRYSGEKRYEQYF. The CDR3 region has the DNA TGTGCCAGCAGGTACAGCGGGGAGAAGAGGTACGAGCAGTACTTC. The chain is built from TRBV6-5 and TRBJ2-7; 7 bases map to TRBD2. Germline V gene sequence: CDR1 MNHEY, CDR2 SVGAGI. The CDR3 contains 15 residues. The J segment lost 4 bases and the V segment lost 6 bases, leaving 12 bases of the junction unmatched.

Details on this clone: This same CDR3 is encoded by further DNA sequences in the sample. The chain joins TRBV28 to TRBJ1-2, with 8 bases lining up with TRBD1. The germline V gene encodes CDR1 MDHEN and CDR2 SYDVKM. This CDR3 comprises 14 residues. Losses at the gene ends were 4 bases for V and 2 bases for J; bases not matched to a gene: 3. The CDR3 DNA reads as TGTGCCAGCAGTTCCGGACAGGGAAACTATGGCTACACCTTC. Translating gives CASSSGQGNYGYTF.

The V gene is TRBV11-2, the J gene TRBJ1-1; D might be TRBD1 (5 bases). V was clipped by 5 bases and J by 5 bases, with 15 bases between them. Germline V CDR1 and CDR2: SGHAT, FQNNGV. The CDR3 covers 14 residues. The CDR3 here is CASSLAKGATEAFF. CDR3 bases: TGTGCCAGCAGCCTAGCCAAAGGGGCAACTGAAGCTTTCTTT.

This chain links TRBV2 with TRBJ2-2; D is ambiguous. Germline CDR1 SNHLY, CDR2 FYNNEI. V shed 3 bases and J shed 0 bases, with 8 bases lying between them. CDR3 size: 15 residues. In DNA form, the CDR3 reads TGTGCCAGCAGTGAGTACAGATCGAACACCGGGGAGCTGTTTTTT. Translated, it gives CASSEYRSNTGELFF.

J is TRBJ1-1 and V is TRBV6-1; weak D call: TRBD1 (6 bases). The length of the CDR3 is 13 residues. The V end was cut by 2 bases, the J end by 8 bases, with 12 bases between. The V gene's germline CDR1 is MNHNS and CDR2 SASEGT. The CDR3 is CASSETWTVEAFF. For the CDR3, the DNA is TGTGCCAGCAGTGAAACCTGGACAGTAGAAGCTTTCTTT.

This chain links TRBV11-2 with TRBJ1-4; no clear D. Germline values: CDR1 SGHAT, CDR2 FQNNGV. The CDR3 extends over 13 amino acids. V was pared by 5 bases and J by 8 bases, with 12 bases between. The CDR3 DNA is TGTGCCAGCAGCCTCACCCGGGTGGAAAAACTGTTTTTT. Amino acid sequence: CASSLTRVEKLFF.

The CDR3 DNA reads as TGTGCCAGCAGCCCGACGACAGGTAGCTCTGGGGCCAACGTCCTGACTTTC. Translated: CASSPTTGSSGANVLTF. The chain has TRBV11-3 and TRBJ2-6, with D maybe TRBD1 (6 bases). Germline V lookup: CDR1 SGHNT, CDR2 YENEEA. Deletions cut 5 bases from V and 0 bases from J, with 14 bases between. CDR3 length: 17 residues.

The rearrangement uses TRBV28 and TRBJ1-2; tentatively, D is TRBD1 (6 bases). V was pared by 2 bases and J by 7 bases, with 20 bases between. Germline CDR1 reads MDHEN; CDR2 reads SYDVKM. This CDR3 has 16 residues. The DNA for the CDR3 is TGTGCCAGCAGTTTAGTCCCGGGAAGGGGGGGAAGTGGCTACACCTTC. Translating gives CASSLVPGRGGSGYTF.

The chain joins TRBV5-4 to TRBJ1-2; 8 bases fit TRBD1. V trimming: 6 bases; J trimming: 4 bases; junction bases outside the gene matches: 14. Germline assignment: CDR1 SGHNT and CDR2 YYREEE (reference sequence). This CDR3 region has 16 residues. CDR3 nucleotide sequence: TGTGCCAGCAAAGCTGGCGGACAGGGCCGGAGCTATGGCTACACCTTC. Its protein product is CASKAGGQGRSYGYTF.

The rearrangement joins TRBV2 to TRBJ1-4; D is undetermined. Germline CDR1 is SNHLY and CDR2 is FYNNEI. The germline V and J ends were trimmed by 1 base and 3 bases, with 9 bases remaining between them. The CDR3 sequence is 15 residues long. The CDR3 nucleotides read TGTGCCAGCAGTGAAGGGCATACCTCTAATGAAAAACTGTTTTTT. It codes for CASSEGHTSNEKLFF.

The chain carries TRBV4-2 and TRBJ2-5; D might be TRBD1 (5 bases). The CDR3 sequence is 15 residues long. Germline CDR1 reads LGHNA; CDR2 reads YNFKEQ. V was clipped by 0 bases and J by 1 base, with 9 bases between them. CDR3 sequence reads: CASSQDRRGQETQYF. The CDR3 nucleotides read TGTGCCAGCAGCCAAGATAGAAGGGGCCAAGAGACCCAGTACTTC.

The V gene is TRBV19, the J gene TRBJ1-1, with 9 bases that match TRBD1. This CDR3 has 15 residues. J lost 6 bases, V lost 6 bases, and 11 bases had no gene match. Germline V gives CDR1 LNHDA, CDR2 SQIVND (reference sequence). CDR3 loop: CASSIPGDRVSEAFF. The CDR3 DNA reads as TGTGCCAGTAGCATTCCGGGGGACAGGGTTTCTGAAGCTTTCTTT. Full variable domain (rest looked up from reference TRBV19 and TRBJ1-1): DGGITQSPKYLFRKEGQNVTLSCEQNLNHDAMYWYRQDPGQGLRLIYYSQIVNDFQKGDIAEGYSVSREKKESFPLTVTSAQKNPTAFYLCASSIPGDRVSEAFFGQGTRLTVV.

V is TRBV5-5 and J is TRBJ2-7; D may be TRBD1 (5 bases). Trimming removed 6 bases from V and 5 bases from J, with 18 bases in between. CDR3 size: 14 residues. Germline V CDR1 and CDR2: SGHKS, YYEKEE (reference sequence). CDR3 protein: CASKTQASLDEQYF. The CDR3 coding sequence is TGTGCCAGCAAGACACAGGCTTCCCTAGACGAGCAGTACTTC.

About this clone: One junction end does not reproduce the germline sequence, and a read error may be involved. The chain carries TRBV5-4 and TRBJ2-5; 12 bases agree with TRBD1. In germline, CDR1 is SGHNT, CDR2 YYREEE (reference sequence). The CDR3 covers 16 residues. The CDR3 region has the DNA TGTGCCAGCAGCTGGGGGGGACAGGGGGCCCAACAGACCCAGTACTTC. Its translation: CASSWGGQGAQQTQYF.

The gene calls are TRBV6-5 and TRBJ1-1; 9 bases align to TRBD1. Losses at the gene ends were 5 bases for V and 0 bases for J; bases not matched to a gene: 1. Germline lookup yields CDR1 MNHEY and CDR2 SVGAGI. CDR3 length: 14 residues. The CDR3: CASSRTGVNTEAFF. Here the CDR3 DNA reads TGTGCCAGCAGTCGGACAGGGGTGAACACTGAAGCTTTCTTT.

The chain joins TRBV9 to TRBJ2-3; 8 nucleotides agree with TRBD1. CDR1 is SGDLS, CDR2 YYNGEE, per germline. The J segment lost 4 bases and the V segment lost 0 bases, leaving 4 bases of the junction unmatched. This CDR3 is 15 amino acids long. The CDR3 DNA reads TGTGCCAGCAGCGTAGGGGACAGGAGGCCAGATACGCAGTATTTT. Translating it yields CASSVGDRRPDTQYF. Based on the CDR3 plus reference TRBV9 and TRBJ2-3, the full variable domain is DSGVTQTPKHLITATGQRVTLRCSPRSGDLSVYWYQQSLDQGLQFLIQYYNGEERAKGNILERFSAQQFPDLHSELNLSSLELGDSALYFCASSVGDRRPDTQYFGPGTRLTVL.